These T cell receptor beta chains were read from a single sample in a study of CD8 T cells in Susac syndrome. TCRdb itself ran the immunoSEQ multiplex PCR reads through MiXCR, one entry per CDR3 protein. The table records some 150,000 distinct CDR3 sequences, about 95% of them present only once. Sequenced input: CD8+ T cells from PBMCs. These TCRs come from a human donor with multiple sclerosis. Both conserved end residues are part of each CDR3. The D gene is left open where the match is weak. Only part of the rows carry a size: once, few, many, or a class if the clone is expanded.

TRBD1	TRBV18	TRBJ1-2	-	TGTGCCAGCTCATCCGGACAGGTTCATGGCTACACCTTC	CASSSGQVHGYTF
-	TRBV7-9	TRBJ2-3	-	TGTGCCAGCAGCTCACAAGCTAGCGCCGGAGATACGCAGTATTTT	CASSSQASAGDTQYF
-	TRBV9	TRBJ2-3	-	TGTGCCAGCAGCGTAGTGGGGACATCTGGCACAGATACGCAGTATTTT	CASSVVGTSGTDTQYF
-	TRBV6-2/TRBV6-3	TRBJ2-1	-	TGTGCCAGCGGATCAACTAGCTATGAGCAGTTCTTC	CASGSTSYEQFF
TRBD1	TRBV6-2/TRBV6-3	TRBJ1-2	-	TGTGCCAGCAGTTATTGGGGGACAGCGAACTATGGCTACACCTTC	CASSYWGTANYGYTF
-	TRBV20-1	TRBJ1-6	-	TGCAGTGCTAGAAGTAGGGGTTATAATTCACCCCTCCACTTT	CSARSRGYNSPLHF
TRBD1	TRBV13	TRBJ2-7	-	TGTGCCAGCAGCTATAACAGGGGGCCCTACGAGCAGTACTTC	CASSYNRGPYEQYF
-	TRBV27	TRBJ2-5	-	TGTGCCAGCAGTTTATCTATTCTGGGGAACCAAGAGACCCAGTACTTC	CASSLSILGNQETQYF
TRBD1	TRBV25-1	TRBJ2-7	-	TGTGCCAGCAGTCGTTCGGACAGGCCCTACGAGCAGTACTTC	CASSRSDRPYEQYF
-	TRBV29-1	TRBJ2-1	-	TGCAGCGCTGACGGTAGCGCTGGTAACTACAATGAGCAGTTCTTC	CSADGSAGNYNEQFF
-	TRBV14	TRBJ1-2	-	TGTGCCAGCAGCCAAGGGGATAACTATGGCTACACCTTC	CASSQGDNYGYTF
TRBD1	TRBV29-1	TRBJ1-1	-	TGCAGCGCAGAGGGGGCGGCAGGGCATCCTGAAGCTTTCTTT	CSAEGAAGHPEAFF
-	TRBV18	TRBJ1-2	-	TGTGCCAGCTCACCAGGCGACAGCTACTATGGCTACACCTTC	CASSPGDSYYGYTF
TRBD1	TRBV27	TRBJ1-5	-	TGTGCCAGCAGACAGGGGGATAGCAATCAGCCCCAGCATTTT	CASRQGDSNQPQHF
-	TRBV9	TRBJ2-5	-	TGTGCCAGCAGCGGCGGTTTGAACGGGGTCCAAGAGACCCAGTACTTC	CASSGGLNGVQETQYF
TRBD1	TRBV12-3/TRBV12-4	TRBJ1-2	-	TGTGCCAGCACCTCGGGACAGCTTAACTATGGCTACACCTTC	CASTSGQLNYGYTF
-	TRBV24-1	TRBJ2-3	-	TGTGCCACCAGAGAGCCAGGGACAGATACGCAGTATTTT	CATREPGTDTQYF
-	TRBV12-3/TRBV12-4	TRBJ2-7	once	TGTGCCAGCAGTTTGTCCGGGAAGTCCGAGCAGTACTTC	CASSLSGKSEQYF
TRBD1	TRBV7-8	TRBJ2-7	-	TGTGCCAGCAGCTGGGGACAGGGTGGTTTCTACGAGCAGTACTTC	CASSWGQGGFYEQYF
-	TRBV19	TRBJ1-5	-	TGTGCCAGTAGTATACGGGCAGGAGGCAATCAGCCCCAGCATTTT	CASSIRAGGNQPQHF
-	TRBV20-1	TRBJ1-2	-	TGCAGTGCTAGAGGGCTGGATGGCTACACCTTC	CSARGLDGYTF
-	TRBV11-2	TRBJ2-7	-	TGTGCCAGCAGCTTAGATAAGGGGCAGAGCTCCTACGAGCAGTACTTC	CASSLDKGQSSYEQYF
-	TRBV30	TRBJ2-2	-	TGTGCCTGGAATGGGCGTGATGGGGCAATAAACACCGGGGAGCTGTTTTTT	CAWNGRDGAINTGELFF
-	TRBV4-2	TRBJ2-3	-	TGTGCCAGCAGCTTTTCGACCGGGGTCCGCACAGATACGCAGTATTTT	CASSFSTGVRTDTQYF
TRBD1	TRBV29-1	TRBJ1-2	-	TGCAGCGCCGACCAGGGACAGGTCTATGGCTACACCTTC	CSADQGQVYGYTF
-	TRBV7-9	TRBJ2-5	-	TGTGCCAGCAGCTCGCCCGGGACACAGGGCCAAGAGACCCAGTACTTC	CASSSPGTQGQETQYF
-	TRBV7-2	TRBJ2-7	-	TGTGCCAGCAGCTTTGGAACCCTCTACGAGCAGTACTTC	CASSFGTLYEQYF
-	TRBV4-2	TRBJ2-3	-	TGTGCCAGCAGCCAAGATTTACGGCCAGATACGCAGTATTTT	CASSQDLRPDTQYF
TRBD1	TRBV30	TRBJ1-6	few	TGTGCCTGGAGTCCTGGACAGGGGAATTCACCCCTCCACTTT	CAWSPGQGNSPLHF
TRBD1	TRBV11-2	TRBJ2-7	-	TGTGCCAGCAGCTTGGGACAGGCGACCTACGAGCAGTACTTC	CASSLGQATYEQYF
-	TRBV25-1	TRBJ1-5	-	TGTGCCAGCAGTGAAGGGGGCAGTCAGCCCCAGCATTTT	CASSEGGSQPQHF
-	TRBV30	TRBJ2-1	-	TGTGCCTGGAGTCGGGGGACATCCGACAATGAGCAGTTCTTC	CAWSRGTSDNEQFF
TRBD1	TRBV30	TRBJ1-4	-	TGTGCCTGGGGGGACAGTTATAATGAAAAACTGTTTTTT	CAWGDSYNEKLFF
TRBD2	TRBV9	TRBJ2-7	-	TGTGCCAGCAGCCCCGGGAGGGGATCGGACGAGCAGTACTTC	CASSPGRGSDEQYF
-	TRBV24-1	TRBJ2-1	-	TGTGCCACCAGTGTGGGTAGCGCAGAGCAGTTCTTC	CATSVGSAEQFF
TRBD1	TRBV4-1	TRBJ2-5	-	TGCGCCAGCAGCCATGTTGGGACAGCGAACCAAGAGACCCAGTACTTC	CASSHVGTANQETQYF
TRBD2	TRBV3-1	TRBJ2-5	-	TGTGCCAGCAGCCAAAGGGCTAGCGGGGGCCCCAAAAGGGAGACCCAGTACTTC	CASSQRASGGPKRETQYF
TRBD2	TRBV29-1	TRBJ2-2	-	TGCAGCGGAGCCCACTTGGCGGGGGGCCACACCGGGGAGCTGTTTTTT	CSGAHLAGGHTGELFF
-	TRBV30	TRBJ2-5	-	TGTGCCTGGAACCCGGGAGCGCAAGAGACCCAGTACTTC	CAWNPGAQETQYF
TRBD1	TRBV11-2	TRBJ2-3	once	TGTGCCAGCAGCTTATCGGACAGGGGAGGCACAGATACGCAGTATTTT	CASSLSDRGGTDTQYF
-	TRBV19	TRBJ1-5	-	TGTGCCAGTAGTATGAGTCCGGTTCTCAATCAGCCCCAGCATTTT	CASSMSPVLNQPQHF
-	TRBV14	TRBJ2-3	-	TGTGCCAGCAGCCAAGATTGGAACACAGATACGCAGTATTTT	CASSQDWNTDTQYF
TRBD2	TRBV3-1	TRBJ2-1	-	TGTGCCAGCAGCCTTCCCGGGACTACCTACAATGAGCAGTTCTTC	CASSLPGTTYNEQFF
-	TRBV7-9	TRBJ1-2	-	TGTGCCAGCAGCTCGGGGGACGGGCACTATGGCTACACCTTC	CASSSGDGHYGYTF
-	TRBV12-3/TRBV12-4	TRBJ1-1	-	TGTGCCAGCAGGGATTCCGCGGGCGGTGAAGCTTTCTTT	CASRDSAGGEAFF
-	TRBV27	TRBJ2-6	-	TGTGCCAGCAGTCTACTAACAGTCTCTGGGGCCAACGTCCTGACTTTC	CASSLLTVSGANVLTF